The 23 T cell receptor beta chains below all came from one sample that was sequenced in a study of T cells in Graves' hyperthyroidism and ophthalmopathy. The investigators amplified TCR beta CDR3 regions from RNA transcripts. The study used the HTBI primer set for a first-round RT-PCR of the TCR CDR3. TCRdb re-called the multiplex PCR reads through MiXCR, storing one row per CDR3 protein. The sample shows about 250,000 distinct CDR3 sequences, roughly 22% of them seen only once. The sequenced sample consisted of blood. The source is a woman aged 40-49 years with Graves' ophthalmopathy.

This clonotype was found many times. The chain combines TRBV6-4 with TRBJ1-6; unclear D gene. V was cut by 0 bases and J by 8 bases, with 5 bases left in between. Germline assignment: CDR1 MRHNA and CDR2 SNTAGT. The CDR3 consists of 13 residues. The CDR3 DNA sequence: TGTGCCAGCAGTGACTCTCATTATTCACCCCTCCACTTT. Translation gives CASSDSHYSPLHF.

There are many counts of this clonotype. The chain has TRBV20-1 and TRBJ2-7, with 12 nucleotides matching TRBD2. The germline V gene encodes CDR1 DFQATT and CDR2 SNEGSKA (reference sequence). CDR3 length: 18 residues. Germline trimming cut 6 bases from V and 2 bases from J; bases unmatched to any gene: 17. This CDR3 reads CSATPPWTSGIVPYEQYF. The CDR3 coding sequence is TGCAGTGCCACCCCCCCGTGGACTAGCGGGATCGTCCCCTACGAGCAGTACTTC.

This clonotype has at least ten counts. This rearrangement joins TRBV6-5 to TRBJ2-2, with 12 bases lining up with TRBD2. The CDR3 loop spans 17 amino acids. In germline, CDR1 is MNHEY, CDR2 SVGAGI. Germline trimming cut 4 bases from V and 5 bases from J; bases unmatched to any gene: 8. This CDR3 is CASSWRTSGKGTGELFF. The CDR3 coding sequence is TGTGCCAGCAGTTGGCGGACTAGCGGGAAAGGAACCGGGGAGCTGTTTTTT.

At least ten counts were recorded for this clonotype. The CDR3 DNA follows: TGTGCCACCAGTGAAGGACTAGCGGGAGTCTACGAGCAGTACTTC. Protein sequence: CATSEGLAGVYEQYF. This chain links TRBV24-1 with TRBJ2-7, with TRBD2 matching over 13 bases. This CDR3 is 15 amino acids long. With 4 bases clipped from V and 3 bases from J, the junction kept 2 bases outside the gene matches. Germline lookup yields CDR1 KGHDR and CDR2 SFDVKD.

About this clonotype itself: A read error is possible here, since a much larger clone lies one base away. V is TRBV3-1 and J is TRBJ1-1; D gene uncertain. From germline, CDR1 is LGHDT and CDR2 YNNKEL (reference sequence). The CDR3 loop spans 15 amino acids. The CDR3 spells CVSSYLEGRNTEAFF. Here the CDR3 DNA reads TGTGTCAGCAGCTACCTAGAAGGTCGAAACACTGAAGCTTTCTTT.

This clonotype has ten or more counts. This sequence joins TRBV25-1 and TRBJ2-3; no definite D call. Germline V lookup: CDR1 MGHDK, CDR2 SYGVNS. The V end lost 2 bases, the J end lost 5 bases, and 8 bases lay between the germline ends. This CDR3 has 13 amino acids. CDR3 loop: CASSETWGDTQYF. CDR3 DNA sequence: TGTGCCAGCAGTGAAACTTGGGGAGATACGCAGTATTTT.

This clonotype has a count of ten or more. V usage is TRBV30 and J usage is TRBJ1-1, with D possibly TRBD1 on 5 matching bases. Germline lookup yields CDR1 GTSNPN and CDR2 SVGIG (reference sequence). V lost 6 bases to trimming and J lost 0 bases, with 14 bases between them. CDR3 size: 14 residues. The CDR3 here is CACRPWDLNTEAFF. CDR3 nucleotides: TGTGCCTGTCGTCCGTGGGACTTGAACACTGAAGCTTTCTTT. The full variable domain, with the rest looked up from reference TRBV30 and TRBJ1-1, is SQTIHQWPATLVQPVGSPLSLECTVEGTSNPNLYWYRQAAGRGLQLLFYSVGIGQISSEVPQNLSASRPQDRQFILSSKKLLLSDSGFYLCACRPWDLNTEAFFGQGTRLTVV.

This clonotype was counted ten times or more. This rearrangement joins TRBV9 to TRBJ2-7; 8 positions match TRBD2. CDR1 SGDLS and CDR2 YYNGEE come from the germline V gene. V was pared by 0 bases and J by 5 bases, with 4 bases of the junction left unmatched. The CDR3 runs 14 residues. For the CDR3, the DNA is TGTGCCAGCAGCGTAGCGGGAGGGTTCGACGAGCAGTACTTC. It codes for CASSVAGGFDEQYF.

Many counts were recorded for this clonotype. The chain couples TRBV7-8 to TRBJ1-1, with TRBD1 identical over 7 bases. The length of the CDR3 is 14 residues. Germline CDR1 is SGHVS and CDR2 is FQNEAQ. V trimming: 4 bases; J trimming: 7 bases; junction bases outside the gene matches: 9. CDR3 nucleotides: TGTGCCAGCAGCTCCGGGACAGACGGCAGTGAAGCTTTCTTT. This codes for CASSSGTDGSEAFF.

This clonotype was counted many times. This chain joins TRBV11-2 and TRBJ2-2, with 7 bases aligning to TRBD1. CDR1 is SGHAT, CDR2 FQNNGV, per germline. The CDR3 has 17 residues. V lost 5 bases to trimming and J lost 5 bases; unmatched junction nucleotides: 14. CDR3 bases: TGTGCCAGCAGCCACAAACCGGGACAGATCCCTACCGGGGAGCTGTTTTTT. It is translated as CASSHKPGQIPTGELFF.

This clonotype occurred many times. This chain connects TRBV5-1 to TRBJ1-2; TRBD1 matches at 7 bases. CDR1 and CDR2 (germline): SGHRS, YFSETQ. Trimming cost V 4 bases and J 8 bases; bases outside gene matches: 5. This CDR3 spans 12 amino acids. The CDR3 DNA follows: TGCGCCAGCAGCCCCGACAGGGTCGGCTACACCTTC. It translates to CASSPDRVGYTF. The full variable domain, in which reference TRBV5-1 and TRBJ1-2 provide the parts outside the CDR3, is KAGVTQTPRYLIKTRGQQVTLSCSPISGHRSVSWYQQTPGQGLQFLFEYFSETQRNKGNFPGRFSGRQFSNSRSEMNVSTLELGDSALYLCASSPDRVGYTFGSGTRLTVV.

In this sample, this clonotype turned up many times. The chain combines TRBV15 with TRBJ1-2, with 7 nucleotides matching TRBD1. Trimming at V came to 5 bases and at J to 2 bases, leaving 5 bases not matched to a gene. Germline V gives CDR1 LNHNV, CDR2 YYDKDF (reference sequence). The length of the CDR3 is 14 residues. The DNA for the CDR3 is TGTGCCACCAGCGGACAGGTTCCGAACTATGGCTACACCTTC. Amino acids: CATSGQVPNYGYTF.

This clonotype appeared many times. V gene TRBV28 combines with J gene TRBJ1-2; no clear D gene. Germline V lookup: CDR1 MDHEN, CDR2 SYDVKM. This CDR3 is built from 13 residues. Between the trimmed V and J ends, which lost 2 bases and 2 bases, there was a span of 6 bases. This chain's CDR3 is CASSLRGNYGYTF. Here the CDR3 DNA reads TGTGCCAGCAGTTTACGAGGGAACTATGGCTACACCTTC.

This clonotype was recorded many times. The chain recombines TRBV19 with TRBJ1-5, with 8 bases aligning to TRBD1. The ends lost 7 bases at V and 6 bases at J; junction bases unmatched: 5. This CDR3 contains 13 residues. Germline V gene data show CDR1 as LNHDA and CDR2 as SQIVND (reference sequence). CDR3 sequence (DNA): TGTGCCAGTACCTCAGGGGGCGTTCAGCCCCAGCATTTT. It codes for CASTSGGVQPQHF.

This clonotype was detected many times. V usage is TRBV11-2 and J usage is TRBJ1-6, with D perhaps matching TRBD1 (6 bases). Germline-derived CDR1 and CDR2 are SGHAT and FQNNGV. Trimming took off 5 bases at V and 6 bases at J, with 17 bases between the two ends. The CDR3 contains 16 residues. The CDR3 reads CASSQFGGQANSPLHF. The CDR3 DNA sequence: TGTGCCAGCAGCCAATTTGGGGGGCAGGCTAATTCACCCCTCCACTTT.

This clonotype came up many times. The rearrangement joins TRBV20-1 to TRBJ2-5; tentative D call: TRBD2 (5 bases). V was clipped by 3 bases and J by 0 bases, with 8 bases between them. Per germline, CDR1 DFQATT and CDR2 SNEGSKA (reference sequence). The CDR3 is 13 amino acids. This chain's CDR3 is CSASRGYQETQYF. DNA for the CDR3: TGCAGTGCTAGTCGGGGATACCAAGAGACCCAGTACTTC.

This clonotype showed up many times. This CDR3 reads CATQVTLNYGYTF. DNA for the CDR3: TGTGCCACACAGGTGACTTTGAACTATGGCTACACCTTC. J is TRBJ1-2 and V is TRBV2; tentative D call: TRBD1 (5 bases). Germline CDR1 and CDR2: SNHLY and FYNNEI. The CDR3 is 13 amino acids. Trimming left V 10 bases short and J 2 bases short, with 14 bases between.

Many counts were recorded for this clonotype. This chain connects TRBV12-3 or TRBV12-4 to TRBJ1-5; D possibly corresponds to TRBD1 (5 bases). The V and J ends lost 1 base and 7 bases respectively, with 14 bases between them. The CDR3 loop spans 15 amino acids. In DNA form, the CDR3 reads TGTGCCAGCAGTTTAGGGGACCGCAGGGTACAGCCCCAGCATTTT. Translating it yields CASSLGDRRVQPQHF.

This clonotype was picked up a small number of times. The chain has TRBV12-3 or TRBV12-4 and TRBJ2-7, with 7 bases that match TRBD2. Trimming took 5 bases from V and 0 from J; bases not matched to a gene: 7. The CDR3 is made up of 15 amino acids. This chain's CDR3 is CASSPAGTTSYEQYF. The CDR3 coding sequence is TGTGCCAGCAGTCCAGCGGGGACTACCTCCTACGAGCAGTACTTC.

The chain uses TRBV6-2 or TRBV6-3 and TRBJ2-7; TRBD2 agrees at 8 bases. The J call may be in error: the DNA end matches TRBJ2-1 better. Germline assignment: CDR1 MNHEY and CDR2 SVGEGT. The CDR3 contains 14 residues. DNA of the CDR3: TGTGCCAGCAGTTACTTTAGCGGGGTCTACGAGCAGTTCTTC. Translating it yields CASSYFSGVYEQFF.

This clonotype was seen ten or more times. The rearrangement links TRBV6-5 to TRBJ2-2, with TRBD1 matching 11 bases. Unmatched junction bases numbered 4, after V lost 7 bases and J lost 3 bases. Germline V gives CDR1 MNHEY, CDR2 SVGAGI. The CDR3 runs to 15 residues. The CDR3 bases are TGTGCCAGCACTAGGGACAGGGGGGACACCGGGGAGCTGTTTTTT. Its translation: CASTRDRGDTGELFF.

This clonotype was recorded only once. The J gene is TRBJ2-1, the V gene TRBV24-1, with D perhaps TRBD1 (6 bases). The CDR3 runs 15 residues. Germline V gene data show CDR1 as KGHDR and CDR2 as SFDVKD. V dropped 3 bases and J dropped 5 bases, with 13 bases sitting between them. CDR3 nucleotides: TGTGCCACCAGTGATAACAGGGCCGGGGACAATGAGCAGTTCTTC. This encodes CATSDNRAGDNEQFF.

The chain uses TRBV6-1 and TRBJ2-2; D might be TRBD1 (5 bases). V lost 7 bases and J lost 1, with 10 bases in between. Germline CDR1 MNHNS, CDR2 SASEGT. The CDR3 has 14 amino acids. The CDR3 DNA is TGTGCCAGCACAGGGAAGCGGAACACCGGGGAGCTGTTTTTT. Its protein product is CASTGKRNTGELFF.